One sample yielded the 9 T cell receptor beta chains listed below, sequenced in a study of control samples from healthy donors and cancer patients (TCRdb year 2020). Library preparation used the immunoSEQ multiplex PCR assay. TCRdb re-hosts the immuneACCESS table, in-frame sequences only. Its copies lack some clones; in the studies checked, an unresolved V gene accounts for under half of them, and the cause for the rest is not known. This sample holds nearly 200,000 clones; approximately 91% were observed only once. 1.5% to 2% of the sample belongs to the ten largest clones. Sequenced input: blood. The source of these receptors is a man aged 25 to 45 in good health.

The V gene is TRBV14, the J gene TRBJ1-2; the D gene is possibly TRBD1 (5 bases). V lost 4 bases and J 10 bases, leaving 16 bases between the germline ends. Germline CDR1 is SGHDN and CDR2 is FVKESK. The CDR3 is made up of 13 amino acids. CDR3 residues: CASSPEFGGNYTF. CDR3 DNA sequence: TGTGCCAGCAGCCCAGAATTTGGGGGGAACTACACCTTC. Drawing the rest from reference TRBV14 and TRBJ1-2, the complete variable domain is EAGVTQFPSHSVIEKGQTVTLRCDPISGHDNLYWYRRVMGKEIKFLLHFVKESKQDESGMPNNRFLAERTGGTYSTLKVQPAELEDSGVYFCASSPEFGGNYTFGSGTRLTVV.

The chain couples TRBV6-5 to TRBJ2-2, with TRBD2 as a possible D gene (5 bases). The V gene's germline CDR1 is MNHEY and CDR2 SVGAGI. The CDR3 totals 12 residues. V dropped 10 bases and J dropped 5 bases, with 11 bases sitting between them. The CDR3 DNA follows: TGTGCCATAAGGTCGGGGACCGGGGAGCTGTTTTTT. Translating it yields CAIRSGTGELFF.

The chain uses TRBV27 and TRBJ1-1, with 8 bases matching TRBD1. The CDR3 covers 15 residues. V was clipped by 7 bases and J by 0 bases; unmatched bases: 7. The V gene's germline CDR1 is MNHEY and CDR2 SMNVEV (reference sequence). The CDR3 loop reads CASTTGQGVNTEAFF. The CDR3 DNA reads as TGTGCCAGCACTACCGGACAGGGTGTGAACACTGAAGCTTTCTTT.

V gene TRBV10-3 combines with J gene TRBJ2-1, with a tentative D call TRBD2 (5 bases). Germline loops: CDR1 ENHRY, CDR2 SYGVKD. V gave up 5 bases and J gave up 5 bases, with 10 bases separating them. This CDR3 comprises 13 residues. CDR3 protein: CAISSLGNNEQFF. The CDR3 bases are TGTGCCATCAGTTCGCTCGGGAACAATGAGCAGTTCTTC.

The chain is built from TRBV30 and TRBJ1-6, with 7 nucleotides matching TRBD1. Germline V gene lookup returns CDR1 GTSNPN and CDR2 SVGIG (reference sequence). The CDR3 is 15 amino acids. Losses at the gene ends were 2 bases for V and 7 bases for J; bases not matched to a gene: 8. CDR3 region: CAWSPTGTANSPLHF. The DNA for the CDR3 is TGTGCCTGGAGTCCCACCGGGACAGCCAATTCACCCCTCCACTTT. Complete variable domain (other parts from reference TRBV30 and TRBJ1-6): SQTIHQWPATLVQPVGSPLSLECTVEGTSNPNLYWYRQAAGRGLQLLFYSVGIGQISSEVPQNLSASRPQDRQFILSSKKLLLSDSGFYLCAWSPTGTANSPLHFGNGTRLTVT.

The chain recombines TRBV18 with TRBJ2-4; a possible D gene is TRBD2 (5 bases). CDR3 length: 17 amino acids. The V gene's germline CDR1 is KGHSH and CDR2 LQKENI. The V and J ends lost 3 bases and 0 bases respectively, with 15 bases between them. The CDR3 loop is CASSPAEAGLAKNIQYF. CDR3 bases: TGTGCCAGCTCACCGGCGGAGGCCGGACTAGCCAAAAACATTCAGTACTTC. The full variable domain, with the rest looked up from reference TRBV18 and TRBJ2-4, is NAGVMQNPRHLVRRRGQEARLRCSPMKGHSHVYWYRQLPEEGLKFMVYLQKENIIDESGMPKERFSAEFPKEGPSILRIQQVVRGDSAAYFCASSPAEAGLAKNIQYFGAGTRLSVL.

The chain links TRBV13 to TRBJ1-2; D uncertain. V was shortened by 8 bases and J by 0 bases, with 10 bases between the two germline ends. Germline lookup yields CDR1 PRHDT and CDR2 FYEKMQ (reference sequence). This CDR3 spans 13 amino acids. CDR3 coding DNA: TGTGCCAGCTCTAAGGGCGCTAACTATGGCTACACCTTC. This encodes CASSKGANYGYTF.

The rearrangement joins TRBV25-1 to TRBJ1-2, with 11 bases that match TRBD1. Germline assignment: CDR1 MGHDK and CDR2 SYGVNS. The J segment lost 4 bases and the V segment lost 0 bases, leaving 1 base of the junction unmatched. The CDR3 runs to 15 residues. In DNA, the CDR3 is TGTGCCAGCAGTGAATATGGGACAGGGGGCTATGGCTACACCTTC. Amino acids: CASSEYGTGGYGYTF.

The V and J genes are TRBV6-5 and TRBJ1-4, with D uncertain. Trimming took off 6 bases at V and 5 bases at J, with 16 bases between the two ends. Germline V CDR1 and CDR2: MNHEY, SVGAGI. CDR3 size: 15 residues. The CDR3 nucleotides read TGTGCCAGCAGCGAGAGGCTGAGGCCCAATGAAAAACTGTTTTTT. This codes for CASSERLRPNEKLFF.